The 26 T cell receptor beta chains below all came from one sample that was sequenced in a study of T cell responses to AZD1222 COVID-19 vaccine. Measured with immunoSEQ multiplex PCR; TCRdb has only the in-frame clones, and not every one. The repertoire consists of 150,000 to 200,000 clones, with about 88% occurring once and the leading ten covering roughly 25%. Sequenced material: peripheral blood, taken 28 days after the second AZD1222 dose. The receptors were gathered from an adult who received the AZD1222 COVID-19 vaccine.

The chain couples TRBV28 to TRBJ2-7; D gene uncertain. CDR3 length equals 11 residues. Germline CDR1 reads MDHEN; CDR2 reads SYDVKM. CDR3: CATTVGYEQYF. DNA for the CDR3: TGTGCAACCACCGTAGGCTACGAGCAGTACTTC.

This sequence joins TRBV6-5 and TRBJ1-4; tentative D call: TRBD1 (6 bases). The CDR3 is 15 amino acids. With 2 bases removed from V and 7 bases from J, the gap between germline ends came to 14 bases. Germline V gene data show CDR1 as MNHEY and CDR2 as SVGAGI. The CDR3 protein is CASSYRGGYFEKLFF. The DNA for the CDR3 is TGTGCCAGCAGTTACAGGGGGGGATATTTTGAAAAACTGTTTTTT.

Details on this clone: Its ends do not fully match the called genes, so a read error is possible. The V and J genes are TRBV30 and TRBJ2-5; D gene ambiguous. The CDR3 is 13 amino acids. The germline V gene encodes CDR1 GTSNPN and CDR2 SVGIG (reference sequence). Written as DNA, the CDR3 is TGTGCCTGGGCCCCCTTCAAACAAGGGACCCAGTACTTC. This sequence encodes CAWAPFKQGTQYF. Full variable domain (remainder filled in from reference TRBV30 and TRBJ2-5): SQTIHQWPATLVQPVGSPLSLECTVEGTSNPNLYWYRQAAGRGLQLLFYSVGIGQISSEVPQNLSASRPQDRQFILSSKKLLLSDSGFYLCAWAPFKQGTQYFGPGTRLLVL.

This clone was counted once. This chain joins TRBV7-2 and TRBJ1-1; no definite D call. The ends were cut back, 5 bases at V and 2 bases at J, with 12 bases in the middle. CDR1 is SGHTA and CDR2 is FQGNSA in the germline V gene. CDR3 length equals 14 residues. CDR3 amino acids: CASSPSPTNTEAFF. The DNA of the CDR3 is TGTGCCAGCAGCCCATCTCCGACCAACACTGAAGCTTTCTTT.

This clone showed up just once. V usage is TRBV28 and J usage is TRBJ1-1; D possibly corresponds to TRBD1 (5 bases). Per the germline V gene, CDR1 is MDHEN and CDR2 is SYDVKM. This CDR3 region has 11 residues. The ends were cut back, 5 bases at V and 8 bases at J, with 9 bases in the middle. The CDR3 reads CASSPEGEAFF. CDR3 nucleotides: TGTGCCAGCAGTCCCGAGGGGGAAGCTTTCTTT.

Remarks on this clone: Other DNA sequences in the sample encode the same CDR3. This chain connects TRBV7-2 to TRBJ2-7, with no clear D. This CDR3 comprises 11 residues. The V end lost 3 bases, the J end lost 4 bases, and 4 bases lay between the germline ends. Germline V gene sequence: CDR1 SGHTA, CDR2 FQGNSA. The CDR3 region has the DNA TGTGCCAGCAGCTTCGATTACGAGCAGTACTTC. Translated, it gives CASSFDYEQYF.

V is TRBV27 and J is TRBJ2-1; 7 bases map to TRBD2. The ends lost 2 bases at V and 2 bases at J; junction bases unmatched: 9. The CDR3 has 17 amino acids. The germline V gene encodes CDR1 MNHEY and CDR2 SMNVEV (reference sequence). As DNA, the CDR3 is TGTGCCAGCAGTTTAGGGTCTGAGCGGGGAACCTACAATGAGCAGTTCTTC. The encoded protein is CASSLGSERGTYNEQFF.

V gene TRBV4-3 combines with J gene TRBJ1-6; D remains unclear. Trimming took off 0 bases at V and 9 bases at J, with 15 bases between the two ends. Germline V gene sequence: CDR1 LGHNA, CDR2 YSLEER. The CDR3 length is 16 residues. CDR3 bases: TGCGCCAGCAGCCAAGATGGCGGGCGCCGTTCTTCACCCCTCCACTTT. Its protein is CASSQDGGRRSSPLHF.

This clone was found once. This sequence joins TRBV7-3 and TRBJ2-7, with 9 bases aligning to TRBD1. The V gene's germline CDR1 is SGHTA and CDR2 FQGTGA. CDR3 size: 15 residues. V gave up 4 bases and J gave up 5 bases; unmatched junction bases: 9. CDR3 loop: CASSYSGTGTDEQYF. The CDR3 DNA follows: TGTGCCAGCAGCTATTCCGGGACAGGGACCGACGAGCAGTACTTC. Looking up the rest from reference TRBV7-3 and TRBJ2-7 gives the full variable domain: GAGVSQTPSNKVTEKGKYVELRCDPISGHTALYWYRQSLGQGPEFLIYFQGTGAADDSGLPNDRFFAVRPEGSVSTLKIQRTERGDSAVYLCASSYSGTGTDEQYFGPGTRLTVT.

The chain couples TRBV19 to TRBJ2-7; TRBD2 matches 7 bases. V trimming: 6 bases; J trimming: 3 bases; junction bases outside the gene matches: 2. The CDR3 has 12 residues. CDR1 LNHDA and CDR2 SQIVND come from the germline V gene (reference sequence). This CDR3 reads CASSGRLYEQYF. The DNA for the CDR3 is TGTGCCAGTAGCGGGAGGCTCTACGAGCAGTACTTC.

The gene calls are TRBV18 and TRBJ2-3; D tentatively fits TRBD1 or TRBD2 (6 bases each). V was cut by 3 bases and J by 0 bases, with 22 bases left in between. CDR1 and CDR2 (germline): KGHSH, LQKENI. The CDR3 has 19 amino acids. The CDR3 coding sequence is TGTGCCAGCTCACCGTACGGGAGAGGGGGGAACCCTAGCACAGATACGCAGTATTTT. Residues: CASSPYGRGGNPSTDTQYF.

The rearrangement joins TRBV4-1 to TRBJ1-4; D perhaps matches TRBD1 (5 bases). Germline CDR1 reads MGHRA; CDR2 reads YSYEKL. The CDR3 has 15 residues. The ends were cut back, 0 bases at V and 8 bases at J, with 13 bases in the middle. CDR3 sequence (DNA): TGCGCCAGCAGCCAAGAGGGGGGGAGAAAGGAAAAACTGTTTTTT. Residues: CASSQEGGRKEKLFF.

The chain recombines TRBV28 with TRBJ1-5; no clear D. Looked up from germline, CDR1 is MDHEN and CDR2 is SYDVKM. The CDR3 contains 15 residues. The ends were cut back, 6 bases at V and 0 bases at J, with 12 bases in the middle. CDR3 DNA: TGTGCCAGCAGGAACACCATCTATAGCAATCAGCCCCAGCATTTT. It encodes CASRNTIYSNQPQHF.

The J gene is TRBJ1-3, the V gene TRBV7-2; D is unclear. This CDR3 is 14 amino acids long. Germline V CDR1 and CDR2: SGHTA, FQGNSA. Trimming left V 8 bases short and J 1 base short, with 12 bases between. DNA for the CDR3: TGTGCCAGCGGTACCGGTGGGTCTGGAAACACCATATATTTT. Translated: CASGTGGSGNTIYF.

V and J are TRBV18 and TRBJ2-3; no clear D. Per germline, CDR1 KGHSH and CDR2 LQKENI. Trimming stripped 1 base from V and 3 bases from J, with 5 bases between. CDR3 length equals 13 residues. The CDR3 protein is CASSPQFTDTQYF. The CDR3 DNA sequence: TGTGCCAGCTCACCACAGTTTACAGATACGCAGTATTTT. Complete variable domain (other parts from reference TRBV18 and TRBJ2-3): NAGVMQNPRHLVRRRGQEARLRCSPMKGHSHVYWYRQLPEEGLKFMVYLQKENIIDESGMPKERFSAEFPKEGPSILRIQQVVRGDSAAYFCASSPQFTDTQYFGPGTRLTVL.

The chain uses TRBV3-1 (or the pseudogene TRBV3-2) and TRBJ1-4, with 7 bases identical to TRBD1. The V segment lost 0 bases and the J segment 13 bases; nucleotides outside the gene matches: 11. Germline values: CDR1 LGHDT, CDR2 YNNKEL (reference sequence). CDR3 length equals 15 residues. The DNA for the CDR3 is TGTGCCAGCAGCCAAGACCTAGGGACAGCAGGGATACTGTTTTTT. Its protein product is CASSQDLGTAGILFF.

V usage is TRBV28 and J usage is TRBJ1-2; TRBD1 agrees at 11 bases. The CDR3 has 14 amino acids. V shed 2 bases, J shed 8 bases, and the junction held 4 bases outside the gene matches. Germline CDR1 is MDHEN and CDR2 is SYDVKM. The CDR3 region is CASSLPDRGRGYTF. CDR3 sequence (DNA): TGTGCCAGCAGTTTACCGGACAGGGGGCGAGGCTACACCTTC.

The chain links TRBV29-1 to TRBJ2-3, with 11 nucleotides matching TRBD1. The CDR3 has 14 amino acids. With 5 bases clipped from V and 4 bases from J, the junction kept 5 bases outside the gene matches. Germline CDR1 SQVTM, CDR2 ANQGSEA. Here the CDR3 DNA reads TGCAGCGTTCGGACAGGGGGCGCCCCAGATACGCAGTATTTT. Translation: CSVRTGGAPDTQYF.

V usage is TRBV19 and J usage is TRBJ2-7; D could derive from TRBD1 or TRBD2 (5 bases each). Trimming pared 4 bases from V and 0 bases from J, leaving 16 bases between. Looked up from germline, CDR1 is LNHDA and CDR2 is SQIVND (reference sequence). The CDR3 is made up of 16 amino acids. CDR3 residues: CASSTTSGTVSYEQYF. CDR3 coding DNA: TGTGCCAGTAGTACGACCTCCGGGACGGTCTCCTACGAGCAGTACTTC. The full variable domain, rest sourced from reference TRBV19 and TRBJ2-7, is DGGITQSPKYLFRKEGQNVTLSCEQNLNHDAMYWYRQDPGQGLRLIYYSQIVNDFQKGDIAEGYSVSREKKESFPLTVTSAQKNPTAFYLCASSTTSGTVSYEQYFGPGTRLTVT.

The CDR3 sequence is CASSPAGTGVGYTF. The CDR3 nucleotides read TGTGCCAGCAGCCCCGCCGGGACAGGGGTTGGCTACACCTTC. The rearrangement uses TRBV28 and TRBJ1-2; 10 positions agree with TRBD1. Germline assignment: CDR1 MDHEN and CDR2 SYDVKM. V was pared by 6 bases and J by 7 bases, with 8 bases of the junction left unmatched. The CDR3 sequence is 14 residues long.

This rearrangement joins TRBV7-2 to TRBJ2-1; 12 positions agree with TRBD2. Germline V gives CDR1 SGHTA, CDR2 FQGNSA. J gave up 9 bases and V 5 bases, and 5 bases lay outside the gene matches. The CDR3 totals 14 residues. The CDR3 DNA follows: TGTGCCAGCAGCCTTCGACTAGCGGGAGCTGAGCAGTTCTTC. Translated, it gives CASSLRLAGAEQFF.

This rearrangement joins TRBV7-6 to TRBJ2-1; 8 bases match TRBD2. Per the germline V gene, CDR1 is SGHVS and CDR2 is FNYEAQ. V gave up 2 bases and J gave up 6 bases; unmatched junction bases: 9. The CDR3 contains 16 residues. The chain's CDR3 is CASSLMAGRARNEQFF. DNA for the CDR3: TGTGCCAGCAGCTTAATGGCCGGGAGGGCTCGCAATGAGCAGTTCTTC. Drawing the rest from reference TRBV7-6 and TRBJ2-1, the complete variable domain is GAGVSQSPRYKVTKRGQDVALRCDPISGHVSLYWYRQALGQGPEFLTYFNYEAQQDKSGLPNDRFSAERPEGSISTLTIQRTEQRDSAMYRCASSLMAGRARNEQFFGPGTRLTVL.

The V and J genes are TRBV2 and TRBJ2-7; 10 bases are a match to TRBD2. The CDR3 runs 16 residues. With V trimmed by 6 bases and J by 4 bases, 12 bases remained unmatched. Germline CDR1 is SNHLY and CDR2 is FYNNEI. CDR3 in amino acids: CASRTSLQTSGYEQYF. The DNA of the CDR3 is TGTGCCAGCAGGACTTCCCTTCAGACTAGCGGGTACGAGCAGTACTTC.

This clone was observed a handful of times. CDR3 residues: CASSVATANTEAFF. Written as DNA, the CDR3 is TGTGCCAGCAGCGTAGCCACAGCGAACACTGAAGCTTTCTTT. This chain connects TRBV9 to TRBJ1-1, with D unresolved. CDR3 size: 14 residues. Per the germline V gene, CDR1 is SGDLS and CDR2 is YYNGEE. V lost 0 bases, J lost 1 base, and 7 bases lay in between.

The chain carries TRBV3-1 (or the pseudogene TRBV3-2) and TRBJ2-6; D remains ambiguous. Looked up from germline, CDR1 is LGHDT and CDR2 is YNNKEL (reference sequence). V was trimmed by 3 bases and J by 0 bases, leaving 9 bases between them. The length of the CDR3 is 16 residues. CDR3 sequence reads: CASSQEQLSGANVLTF. CDR3 sequence (DNA): TGTGCCAGCAGCCAGGAACAGCTCTCTGGGGCCAACGTCCTGACTTTC.

The CDR3 nucleotides read TGTGCCAGTAGTAAGGCAGGGCAGGCAGATACGCAGTATTTT. This translates into CASSKAGQADTQYF. The rearrangement uses TRBV19 and TRBJ2-3, with a weak D call TRBD1 (5 bases). The CDR3 sequence is 14 residues long. V was pared by 4 bases and J by 4 bases, with 12 bases between. In germline, CDR1 is LNHDA, CDR2 SQIVND (reference sequence).